This T cell receptor (beta chain) was captured in a study of regulatory T cells in long-lasting Graves disease. Study overall: Patients newly diagnosed with Graves' had been on antithyroid drugs for under 3 months.

This clonotype has ten or more counts. The TCR beta library used iRepertoire HTBI primers with Arm-PCR amplification of CDR3. TCRdb re-called the multiplex PCR reads through MiXCR, storing one row per CDR3 protein. The repertoire holds about 330,000 distinct CDR3 sequences, with 16% as singletons. Described time point: newly diagnosed GD, antithyroid drugs for less than 3 months. PBMC RNA served as the TCR library source. An endocrinology department located in Xi'an, China, was where the patients came from. The same sample was also studied in work on T cells in Graves' hyperthyroidism and ophthalmopathy. That study reports: In the first-round RT-PCR of the TCR CDR3, the HTBI primer set was used.

The clonotype comes from a woman under 30 with Graves disease. The sequences come from peripheral blood mononuclear cells (PBMCs), collected at new diagnosis, from a patient treated with antithyroid drugs.

This CDR3 is CASKYLDRANYGYTF. The CDR3 DNA reads TGTGCCAGCAAGTACTTGGACAGGGCTAACTATGGCTACACCTTC. The chain uses TRBV6-1 and TRBJ1-2, with 8 bases that match TRBD1. CDR1 and CDR2 from the germline V gene are MNHNS and SASEGT. V trimming: 7 bases; J trimming: 0 bases; junction bases outside the gene matches: 7. This CDR3 has 15 amino acids.